This T cell receptor (beta chain) was identified in a study of blood T cell repertoires in COVID-19. Study information: Both acute and convalescent COVID-19 samples were obtained from the United States, Italy and Spain. In each case, the material was cDNA or gDNA derived from T cells, B-cell-depleted T cells, or PBMCs.

This CDR3 is 15 amino acids long. Germline V gene lookup returns CDR1 LNHDA and CDR2 SQIVND (reference sequence). V was trimmed by 3 bases and J by 0 bases, leaving 9 bases between them. In the original analysis: From reference gene primer amplification, estimates of nucleated cell counts were derived. Assay used: immunoSEQ multiplex PCR; TCRdb lists only in-frame clones, some missing. The V and J calls and clone size were taken over from that table, and D and trimming were inferred from the DNA. The sample records about 140,000 clones, roughly 84% being singletons. This sequence joins TRBV19 and TRBJ1-5, with a tentative D call TRBD1 (6 bases). Material: peripheral blood. This TCR derives from a human donor in a cohort sampled during active COVID-19. In DNA, the CDR3 is TGTGCCAGTAGTATCGGACAGCATAGCAATCAGCCCCAGCATTTT. It translates to CASSIGQHSNQPQHF.